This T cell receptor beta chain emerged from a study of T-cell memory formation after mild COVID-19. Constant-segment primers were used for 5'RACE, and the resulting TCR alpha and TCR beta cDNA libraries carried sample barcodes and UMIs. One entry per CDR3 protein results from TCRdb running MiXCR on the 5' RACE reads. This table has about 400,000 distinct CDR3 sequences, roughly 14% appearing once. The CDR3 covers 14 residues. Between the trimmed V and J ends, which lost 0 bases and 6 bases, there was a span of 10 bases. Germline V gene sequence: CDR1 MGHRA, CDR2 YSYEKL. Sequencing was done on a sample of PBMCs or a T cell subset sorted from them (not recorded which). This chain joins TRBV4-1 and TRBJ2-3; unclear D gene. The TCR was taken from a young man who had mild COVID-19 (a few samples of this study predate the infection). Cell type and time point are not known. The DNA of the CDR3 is TGCGCCAGCAGCCAAGAAACTGGCGAGGATACGCAGTATTTT. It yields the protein CASSQETGEDTQYF.